The T cell receptor (beta chain) described here comes from a study of T cell repertoires in cytomegalovirus infection. TCRdb re-analysed the reads in MiXCR, keeping a single row per CDR3 protein. The sample has 200,000 or so distinct CDR3 sequences; 28% are singletons. Study outcomes and limitations: Adding up the frequency of public TCR beta families identified people who carried CMV plus the relevant HLA.

Concerning this clonotype: What it recognizes is unknown.

Trimming took 3 bases from V and 6 from J, leaving 15 bases between them. CDR1 and CDR2 (germline): SNHLY, FYNNEI. There are 14 residues in the CDR3. The chain uses TRBV2 and TRBJ2-7; D is possibly TRBD1 (5 bases). Sequenced material: PBMCs. The clonotype was recovered from a human donor in good health (CMV status not recorded). Some clones in this sample may be carry-over from other donors' samples. The CDR3: CASSEPGREGEQYF. The CDR3 DNA follows: TGTGCCAGCAGTGAGCCGGGCAGGGAAGGCGAGCAGTACTTC.